This T cell receptor (beta chain) appears in the sequencing data of a study of control samples from healthy donors and cancer patients (dated by TCRdb to 2019 to 2021). V gives up 3 bases and J gives up 0 bases, and the segment between their germline ends measures 10 bases. Reading the germline V gene gives CDR1 WSHSY and CDR2 SAAADI. The CDR3 holds 15 amino acids from the cysteine to the phenylalanine. Only the CDR3 portion is preserved as DNA: 45 bases, with reading frame beginning at the first base. In the case of this clone: Its antigen has not been determined. Qualities for individual bases were not recorded, and no much larger clone is one base off.

The receptor library was made with the immunoSEQ multiplex PCR assay. This immuneACCESS table, as held by TCRdb, lists in-frame sequences with V and J called but not all clones. Of the missing ones, under half trace to an unresolved V gene in checked studies; the others have no known cause. The sample table shows about 61,000 clones, and around 89% are seen once. The top ten hold about 6.5% of the sample. Recombination linked TRBV10-2 to TRBJ2-3; the D gene is perhaps TRBD2, on 6 matching bases. Sample: PBMCs. The origin of this receptor is a man aged 60 to 75 with colorectal cancer. The nucleotide sequence is given as TGCGCCAGCAGTGATTGGGGGACTAGCACAGATACGCAGTATTTT. It specifies CASSDWGTSTDTQYF.